This T cell receptor beta chain comes out of a study of blood T cell repertoires in COVID-19. Study-level background: Specimens from acute and convalescent COVID-19 originated in the United States, Italy and Spain. The analysed material was cDNA or gDNA that came from T cells, B-cell-depleted T cells, or PBMCs.

Authors' methods: Estimated nucleated cell counts came from reference gene primer amplification. Profiled with immunoSEQ multiplex PCR; TCRdb holds only in-frame clones, not every one. That table gives V, J and clone size, and the DNA gave D and trimming. The repertoire consists of 35,000 to 45,000 clones, with approximately 80% occurring once and the leading ten covering more than 13%. This CDR3 is 16 amino acids long. After removal of 5 bases from V and 3 bases from J, the junction contained 8 bases not matched to a gene. CDR1 LGHDT and CDR2 YNNKEL come from the germline V gene (reference sequence). This clone was found once.

The gene calls are TRBV3-1 (or the pseudogene TRBV3-2) and TRBJ2-7, with 12 bases aligning to TRBD2. Sample: peripheral blood. The TCR comes from a human donor in a cohort sampled during active COVID-19. This chain's CDR3 is CASSVLAGGIGYEQYF. The CDR3 region has the DNA TGTGCCAGCAGCGTACTAGCGGGAGGAATTGGCTACGAGCAGTACTTC.